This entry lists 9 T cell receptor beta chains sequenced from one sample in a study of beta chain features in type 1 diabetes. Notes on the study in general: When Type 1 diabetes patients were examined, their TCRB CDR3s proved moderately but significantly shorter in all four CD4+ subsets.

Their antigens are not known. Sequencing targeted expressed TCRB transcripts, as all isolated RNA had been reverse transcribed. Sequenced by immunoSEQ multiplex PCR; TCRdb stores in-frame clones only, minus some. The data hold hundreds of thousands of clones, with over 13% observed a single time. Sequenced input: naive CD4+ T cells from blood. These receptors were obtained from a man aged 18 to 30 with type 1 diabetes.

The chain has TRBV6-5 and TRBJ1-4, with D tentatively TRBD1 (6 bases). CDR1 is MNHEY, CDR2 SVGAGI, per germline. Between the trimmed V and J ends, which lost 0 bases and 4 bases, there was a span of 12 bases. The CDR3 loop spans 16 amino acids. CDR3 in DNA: TGTGCCAGCAGTTACTCCGGTGGGGGGCGTAATGAAAAACTGTTTTTT. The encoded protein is CASSYSGGGRNEKLFF.

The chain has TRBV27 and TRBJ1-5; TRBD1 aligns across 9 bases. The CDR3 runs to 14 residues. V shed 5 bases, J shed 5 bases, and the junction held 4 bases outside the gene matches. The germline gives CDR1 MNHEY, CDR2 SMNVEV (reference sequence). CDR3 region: CASSPRTGDQPQHF. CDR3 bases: TGTGCCAGCAGTCCACGGACAGGGGATCAGCCCCAGCATTTT.

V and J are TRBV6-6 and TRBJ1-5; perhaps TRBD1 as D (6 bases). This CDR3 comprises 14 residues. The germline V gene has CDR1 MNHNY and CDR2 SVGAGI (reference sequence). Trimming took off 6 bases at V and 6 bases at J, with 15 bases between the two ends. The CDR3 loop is CASSRAGGGQPQHF. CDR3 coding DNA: TGTGCCAGCAGCCGGGCCGGGGGCGGTCAGCCCCAGCATTTT.

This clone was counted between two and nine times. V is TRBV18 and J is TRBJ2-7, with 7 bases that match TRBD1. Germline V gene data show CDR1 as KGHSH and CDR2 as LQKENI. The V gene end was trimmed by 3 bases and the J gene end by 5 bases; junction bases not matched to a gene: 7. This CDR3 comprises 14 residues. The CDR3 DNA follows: TGTGCCAGCTCACCTATTACAGGGGACGACGAGCAGTACTTC. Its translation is CASSPITGDDEQYF.

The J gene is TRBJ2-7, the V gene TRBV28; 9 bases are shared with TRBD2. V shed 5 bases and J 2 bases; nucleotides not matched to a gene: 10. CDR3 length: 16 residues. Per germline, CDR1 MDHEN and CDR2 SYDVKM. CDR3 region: CASSVTSGRGAYEQYF. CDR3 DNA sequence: TGTGCCAGCAGTGTGACTAGCGGACGTGGGGCCTACGAGCAGTACTTC. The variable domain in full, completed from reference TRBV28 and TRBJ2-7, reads DVKVTQSSRYLVKRTGEKVFLECVQDMDHENMFWYRQDPGLGLRLIYFSYDVKMKEKGDIPEGYSVSREKKERFSLILESASTNQTSMYLCASSVTSGRGAYEQYFGPGTRLTVT.

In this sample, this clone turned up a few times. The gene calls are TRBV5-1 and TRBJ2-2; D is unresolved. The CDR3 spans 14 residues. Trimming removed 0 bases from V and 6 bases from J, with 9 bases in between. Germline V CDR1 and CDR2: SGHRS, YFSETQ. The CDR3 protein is CASSLAIGSGELFF. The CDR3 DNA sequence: TGCGCCAGCAGCTTGGCCATCGGGTCCGGGGAGCTGTTTTTT. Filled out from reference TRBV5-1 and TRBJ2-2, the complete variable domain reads KAGVTQTPRYLIKTRGQQVTLSCSPISGHRSVSWYQQTPGQGLQFLFEYFSETQRNKGNFPGRFSGRQFSNSRSEMNVSTLELGDSALYLCASSLAIGSGELFFGEGSRLTVL.

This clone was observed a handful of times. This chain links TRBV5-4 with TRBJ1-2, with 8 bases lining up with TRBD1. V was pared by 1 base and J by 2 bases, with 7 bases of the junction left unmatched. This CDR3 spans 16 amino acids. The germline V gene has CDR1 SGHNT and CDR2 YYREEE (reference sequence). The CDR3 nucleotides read TGTGCCAGCAGCTTGAGTCAGGGGGCGGGGAACTATGGCTACACCTTC. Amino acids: CASSLSQGAGNYGYTF.

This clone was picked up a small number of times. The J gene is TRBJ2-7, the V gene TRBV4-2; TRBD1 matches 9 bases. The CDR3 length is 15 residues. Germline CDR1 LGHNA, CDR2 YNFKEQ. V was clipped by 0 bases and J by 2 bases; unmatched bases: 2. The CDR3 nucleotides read TGTGCCAGCAGCCAAGATTGGACAGGGGCCTACGAGCAGTACTTC. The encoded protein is CASSQDWTGAYEQYF.

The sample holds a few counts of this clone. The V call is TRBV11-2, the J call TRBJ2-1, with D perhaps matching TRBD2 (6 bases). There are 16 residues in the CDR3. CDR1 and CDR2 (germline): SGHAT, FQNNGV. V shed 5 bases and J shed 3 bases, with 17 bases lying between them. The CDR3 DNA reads TGTGCCAGCAGCCTACCGACGGGCGGGAACTACAATGAGCAGTTCTTC. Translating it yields CASSLPTGGNYNEQFF.